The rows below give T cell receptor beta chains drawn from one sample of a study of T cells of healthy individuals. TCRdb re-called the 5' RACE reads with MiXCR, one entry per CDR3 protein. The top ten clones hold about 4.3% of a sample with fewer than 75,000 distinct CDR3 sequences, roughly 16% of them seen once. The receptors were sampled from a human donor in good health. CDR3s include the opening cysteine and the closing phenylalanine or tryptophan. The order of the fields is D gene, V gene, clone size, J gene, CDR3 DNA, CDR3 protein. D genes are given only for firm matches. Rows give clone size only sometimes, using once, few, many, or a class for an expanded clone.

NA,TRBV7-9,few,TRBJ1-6,TGTGCCAGCAGCCCCCCGGGGGGGGATTCACCCCTCCACTTT,CASSPPGGDSPLHF
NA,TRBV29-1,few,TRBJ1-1,TGCAGCGTTGAAGGTAGGCCGAACACTGAAGCTTTCTTT,CSVEGRPNTEAFF
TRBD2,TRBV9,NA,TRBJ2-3,TGTGCCAGCGCGAGCGGGAGGGCCGAAGATACGCAGTATTTT,CASASGRAEDTQYF
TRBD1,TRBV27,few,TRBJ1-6,TGTGCCAGCAGTTTAGAGGGACAGGCTAGGAATTCACCCCTCCACTTT,CASSLEGQARNSPLHF
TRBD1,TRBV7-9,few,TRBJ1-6,TGTGCCAGCAGGCTAACAGGGGAAGGGTCACCCCTCCACTTT,CASRLTGEGSPLHF
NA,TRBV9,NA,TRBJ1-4,TGTGCCAGCAGCCCCGGGGGGTCGACTAATGAAAAACTGTTTTTT,CASSPGGSTNEKLFF
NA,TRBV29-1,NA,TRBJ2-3,TGCAGCGTTGGGCGCAGCGGACCTACAGATACGCAGTATTTT,CSVGRSGPTDTQYF
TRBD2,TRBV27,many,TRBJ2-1,TGTGCCAGCAGTTCGTTAGCGGGAGAGCCCAATGAGCAGTTCTTC,CASSSLAGEPNEQFF
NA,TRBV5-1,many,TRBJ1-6,TGCGCCAGCAGCTTGCATCAGGGCAATAATTCACCCCTCCACTTT,CASSLHQGNNSPLHF
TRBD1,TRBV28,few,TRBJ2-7,TGTGCCAGCAGGGGGACAGAGGTCTACCACGAGCAGTACTTC,CASRGTEVYHEQYF
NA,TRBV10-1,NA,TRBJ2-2,TGCGCCAGCAGTGGAAGAGGTCCGGCGAACACCGGGGAGCTGTTTTTT,CASSGRGPANTGELFF
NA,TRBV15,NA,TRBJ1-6,TGTGCCACCAGCAGAGATACTGACGGATATTCACCCCTCCACTTT,CATSRDTDGYSPLHF
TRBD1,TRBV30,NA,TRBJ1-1,TGTGCCTGGGCTGGACAGGGGGGAGCTGAAGCTTTCTTT,CAWAGQGGAEAFF
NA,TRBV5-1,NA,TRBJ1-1,TGCGCCAGCAGCTTGGCCGGCGGGGGGAACACTGAAGCTTTCTTT,CASSLAGGGNTEAFF
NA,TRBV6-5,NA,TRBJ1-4,TGTGCCAGCAGTTCAGGGTATAATGAAATACTGTTTTTT,CASSSGYNEILFF
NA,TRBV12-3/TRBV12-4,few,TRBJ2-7,TGTGCCAGCCGGAGGGGGGACTACGAGCAGTACTTC,CASRRGDYEQYF
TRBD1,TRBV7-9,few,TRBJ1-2,TGTGCCAGCAGCTTAGGAGGGGGCGCAGGGAGTGGCTACACCTTC,CASSLGGGAGSGYTF
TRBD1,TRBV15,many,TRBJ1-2,TGTGCCACCAGCAGAGACACGGACAGGAACTATGGCTACACCTTC,CATSRDTDRNYGYTF
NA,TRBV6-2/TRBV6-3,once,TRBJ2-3,TGTGCCAGCAGTTACCTACAATCCGTTACGCAGTATTTT,CASSYLQSVTQYF
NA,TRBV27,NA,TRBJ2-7,TGTGCCAGCAGAGACCCCGGTCACGAGCAGTACTTC,CASRDPGHEQYF
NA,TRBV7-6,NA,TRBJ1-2,TGTGCCAGCAAAGTGCGCTCGGCCCCATATGGCTACACCTTC,CASKVRSAPYGYTF
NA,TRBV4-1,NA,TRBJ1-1,TGCGCCAGCAGCAGGGCGCCTGGGACTGAAGCTTTCTTT,CASSRAPGTEAFF
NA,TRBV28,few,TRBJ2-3,TGTGCCAGCAGTCCCCAGACTCCCGCCCCCACAGATACGCAGTATTTT,CASSPQTPAPTDTQYF
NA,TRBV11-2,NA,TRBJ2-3,TGTGCCAGCAGCGGCCCTGGGGATACGCAGTATTTT,CASSGPGDTQYF
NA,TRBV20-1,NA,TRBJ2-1,TGCAGTGCTACCCCCGATTGGACAGCATCGTTCTTC,CSATPDWTASFF
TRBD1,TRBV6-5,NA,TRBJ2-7,TGTGCCAGCAGGACAGGGGGTTCCCGTTACGAGCAGTACTTC,CASRTGGSRYEQYF
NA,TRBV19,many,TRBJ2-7,TGTGCCAGTAGTATAAGGAACTCCTACGAGCAGTACTTC,CASSIRNSYEQYF
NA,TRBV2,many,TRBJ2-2,TGTGCCAGCAGTGTCCAGGGGCCCGGGGAGCTGTTTTTT,CASSVQGPGELFF
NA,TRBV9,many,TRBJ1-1,TGTGCCAGCAGCGTAATGCACCTCAGGGCTGAAGCTTTCTTT,CASSVMHLRAEAFF
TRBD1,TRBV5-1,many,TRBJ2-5,TGCGCCAGCAGGAATACAGGGGGCCAAGAGACCCAGTACTTC,CASRNTGGQETQYF
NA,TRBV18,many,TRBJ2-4,TGTGCCAGCTCACCAGGGCAGGTCGGCAAAAACATTCAGTACTTC,CASSPGQVGKNIQYF
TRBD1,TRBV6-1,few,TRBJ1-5,TGTGCCAGCAGTGAGTCGGGACAGGGCGGACAGCCCCAGCATTTT,CASSESGQGGQPQHF
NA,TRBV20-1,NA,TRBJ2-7,TGCAGTGCTAGAGGGGGCAGTAACTACGAGCAGTACTTC,CSARGGSNYEQYF
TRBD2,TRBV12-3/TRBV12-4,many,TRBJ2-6,TGTGCCAGCAGCCACTTTGGACTAGCGGGAGGGGCCAACGTCCTGACTTTC,CASSHFGLAGGANVLTF
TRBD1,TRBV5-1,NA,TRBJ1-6,TGCGCCAGCAGCTCCTTCACCGGGACAGGGGGTTCACCCCTCCACTTT,CASSSFTGTGGSPLHF
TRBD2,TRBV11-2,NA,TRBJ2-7,TGTGCCAGCAGCTTAGGGGGACTATCTACCCGCTCCTACGAGCAGTACTTC,CASSLGGLSTRSYEQYF
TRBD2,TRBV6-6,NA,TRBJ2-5,TGTGCCAGCCGGTCTAGCGGGGGGTTCCAAGAGACCCAGTACTTC,CASRSSGGFQETQYF
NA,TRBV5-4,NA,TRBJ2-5,TGTGCCAGCAGCTTATCTGGACAGGCCGGGGGCGAGACCCAGTACTTC,CASSLSGQAGGETQYF
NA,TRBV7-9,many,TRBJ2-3,TGTGCCAGCAGCTTAAAGGAGCAGGGCACAGATACGCAGTATTTT,CASSLKEQGTDTQYF
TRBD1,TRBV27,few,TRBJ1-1,TGTGCCAGCAGTTTATTGGGGCAGGGGGCGGTGAACACTGAAGCTTTCTTT,CASSLLGQGAVNTEAFF
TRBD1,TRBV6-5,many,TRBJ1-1,TGTGCCAGCAGTTACACAGGGGTGCGAACTGAAGCTTTCTTT,CASSYTGVRTEAFF